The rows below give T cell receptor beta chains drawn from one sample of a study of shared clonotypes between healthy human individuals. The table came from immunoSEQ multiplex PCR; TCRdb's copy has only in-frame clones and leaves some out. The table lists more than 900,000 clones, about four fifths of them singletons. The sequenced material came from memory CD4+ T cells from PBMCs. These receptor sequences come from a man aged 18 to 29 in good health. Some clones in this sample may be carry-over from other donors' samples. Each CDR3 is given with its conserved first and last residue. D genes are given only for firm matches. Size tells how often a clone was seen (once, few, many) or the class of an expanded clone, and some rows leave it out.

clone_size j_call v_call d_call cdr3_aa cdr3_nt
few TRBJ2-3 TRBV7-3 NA CASSLMGGGGPDTQYF TGTGCCAGCAGCCTCATGGGAGGGGGTGGTCCAGATACGCAGTATTTT
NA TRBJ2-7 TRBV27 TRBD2 CASSSMPTSGREQYF TGTGCCAGCAGTTCTATGCCGACTAGCGGGCGGGAGCAGTACTTC
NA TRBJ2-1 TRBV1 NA CTSSQGDGNEQFF TGCACCAGCAGCCAGGGGGATGGGAATGAGCAGTTCTTC
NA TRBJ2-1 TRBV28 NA CASSSGRSYEQFF TGTGCCAGCAGTTCCGGGAGATCTTATGAGCAGTTCTTC
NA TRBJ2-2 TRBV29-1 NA CSATGWGTGELFF TGCAGCGCCACAGGGTGGGGGACCGGGGAGCTGTTTTTT
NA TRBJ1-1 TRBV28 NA CASSSPRLSMGTEAFF TGTGCCAGCAGTTCCCCCCGTTTAAGCATGGGTACTGAAGCTTTCTTT
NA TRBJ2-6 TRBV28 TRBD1 CASGSGTGVSGANVLTF TGTGCCAGCGGTTCCGGGACAGGGGTCTCTGGGGCCAACGTCCTGACTTTC
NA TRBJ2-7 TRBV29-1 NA CSVPMGHEQYF TGCAGCGTCCCGATGGGACACGAGCAGTACTTC
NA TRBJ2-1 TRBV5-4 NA CASSLGLQTNNEQFF TGTGCCAGCAGCTTGGGACTACAGACAAACAATGAGCAGTTCTTC
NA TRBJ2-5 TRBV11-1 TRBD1 CASSPDRKETQYF TGTGCCAGCAGCCCGGACAGGAAAGAGACCCAGTACTTC
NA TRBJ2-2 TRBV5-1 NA CASSLGELNTGELFF TGCGCCAGCAGCTTGGGAGAATTAAATACCGGGGAGCTGTTTTTT
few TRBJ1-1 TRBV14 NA CASSRLGPAAFF TGTGCCAGCAGCCGATTGGGTCCGGCTGCTTTCTTT
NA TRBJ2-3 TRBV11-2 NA CASSSAGGSGQRTDTQYF TGTGCCAGCAGCTCCGCCGGGGGTTCGGGACAGCGCACAGATACGCAGTATTTT
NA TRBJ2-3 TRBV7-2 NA CASSLLAARTDTQYF TGTGCCAGCAGCTTACTGGCAGCCCGCACAGATACGCAGTATTTT
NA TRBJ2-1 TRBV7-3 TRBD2 CASSLGASGSGNEQFF TGTGCCAGCAGCTTGGGTGCTAGCGGGAGTGGGAATGAGCAGTTCTTC
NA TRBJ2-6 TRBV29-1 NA CSVEERDRLSGANVLTF TGCAGCGTTGAAGAGCGGGACAGACTCTCTGGGGCCAACGTCCTGACTTTC
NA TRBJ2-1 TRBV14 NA CASSLGLWKFF TGTGCCAGCAGCCTCGGACTATGGAAGTTCTTC
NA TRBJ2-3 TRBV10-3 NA CAITREVTDTQYF TGTGCCATCACCCGGGAAGTCACAGATACGCAGTATTTT
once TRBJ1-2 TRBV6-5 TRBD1 CASTPATGNYGYTF TGTGCCAGCACCCCAGCGACAGGGAACTATGGCTACACCTTC
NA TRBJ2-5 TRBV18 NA CASSPHMTQYF TGTGCCAGCTCACCACACATGACCCAGTACTTC
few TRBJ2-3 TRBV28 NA CASSFQVTDTQYF TGTGCCAGCAGTTTCCAGGTCACAGATACGCAGTATTTT